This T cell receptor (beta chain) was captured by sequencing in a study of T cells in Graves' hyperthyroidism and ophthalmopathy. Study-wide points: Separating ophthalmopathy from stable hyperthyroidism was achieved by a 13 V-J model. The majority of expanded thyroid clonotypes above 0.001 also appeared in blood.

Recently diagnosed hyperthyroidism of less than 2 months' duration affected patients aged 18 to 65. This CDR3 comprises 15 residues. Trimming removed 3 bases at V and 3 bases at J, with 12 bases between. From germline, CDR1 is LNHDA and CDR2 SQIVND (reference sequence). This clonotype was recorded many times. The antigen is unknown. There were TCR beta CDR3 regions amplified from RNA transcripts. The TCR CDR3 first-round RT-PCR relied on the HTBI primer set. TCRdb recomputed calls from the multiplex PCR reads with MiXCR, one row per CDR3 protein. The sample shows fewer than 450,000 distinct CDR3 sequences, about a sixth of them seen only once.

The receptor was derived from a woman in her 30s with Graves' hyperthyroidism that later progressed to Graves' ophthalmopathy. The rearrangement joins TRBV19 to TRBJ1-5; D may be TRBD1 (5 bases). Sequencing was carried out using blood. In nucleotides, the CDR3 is TGTGCCAGTAGTATGCGCAGGGAGTTCAATCAGCCCCAGCATTTT. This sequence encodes CASSMRREFNQPQHF.